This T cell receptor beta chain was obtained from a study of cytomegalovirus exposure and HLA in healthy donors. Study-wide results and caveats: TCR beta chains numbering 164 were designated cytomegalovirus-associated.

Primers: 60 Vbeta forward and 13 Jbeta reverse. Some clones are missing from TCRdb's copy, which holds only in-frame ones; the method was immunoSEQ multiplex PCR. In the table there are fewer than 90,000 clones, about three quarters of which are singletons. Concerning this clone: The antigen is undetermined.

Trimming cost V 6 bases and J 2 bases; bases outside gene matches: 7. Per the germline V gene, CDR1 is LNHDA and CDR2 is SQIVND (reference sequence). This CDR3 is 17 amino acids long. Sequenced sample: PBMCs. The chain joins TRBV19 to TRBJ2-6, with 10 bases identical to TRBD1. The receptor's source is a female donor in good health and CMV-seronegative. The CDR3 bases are TGTGCCAGTAGAGCCGGGACAGGGGACCCTGGGGCCAACGTCCTGACTTTC. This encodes CASRAGTGDPGANVLTF.